The entry that follows covers one T cell receptor beta chain sequence. Germline CDR1 reads SGHRS; CDR2 reads YFSETQ. With 2 bases removed from V and 6 bases from J, the gap between germline ends came to 9 bases. The CDR3 totals 13 residues. Generated by immunoSEQ multiplex PCR, the TCRdb table keeps only in-frame clones and is missing some. The sample lists 150,000 or so clones, 70% to 90% seen once, with 6.2% in the top ten. The sample comes from a study of cytomegalovirus exposure and HLA in healthy donors. This TCR was recovered from a woman aged 30 to 39 in good health and CMV-seropositive. The chain combines TRBV5-1 with TRBJ2-1; D is possibly TRBD2 (5 bases). The sample taken for sequencing was PBMCs. CDR3 coding DNA: TGCGCCAGCAGCTTCGAGGGTATCAATGAGCAGTTCTTC. Protein sequence: CASSFEGINEQFF. Combining the CDR3 with reference TRBV5-1 and TRBJ2-1 gives the whole variable domain KAGVTQTPRYLIKTRGQQVTLSCSPISGHRSVSWYQQTPGQGLQFLFEYFSETQRNKGNFPGRFSGRQFSNSRSEMNVSTLELGDSALYLCASSFEGINEQFFGPGTRLTVL.